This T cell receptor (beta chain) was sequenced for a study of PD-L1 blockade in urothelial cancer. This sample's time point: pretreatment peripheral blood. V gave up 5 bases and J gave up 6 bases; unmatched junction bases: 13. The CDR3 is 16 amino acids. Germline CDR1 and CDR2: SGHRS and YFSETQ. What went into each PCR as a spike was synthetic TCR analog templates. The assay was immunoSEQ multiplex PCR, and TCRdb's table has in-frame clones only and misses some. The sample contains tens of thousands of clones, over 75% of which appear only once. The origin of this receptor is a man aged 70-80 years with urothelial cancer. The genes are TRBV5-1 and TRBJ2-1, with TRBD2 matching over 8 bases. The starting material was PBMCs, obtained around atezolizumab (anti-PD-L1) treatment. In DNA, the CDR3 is TGCGCCAGCAGGGTTCCCACTCGGGAGGGCCTCAATGAGCAGTTCTTC. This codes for CASRVPTREGLNEQFF.